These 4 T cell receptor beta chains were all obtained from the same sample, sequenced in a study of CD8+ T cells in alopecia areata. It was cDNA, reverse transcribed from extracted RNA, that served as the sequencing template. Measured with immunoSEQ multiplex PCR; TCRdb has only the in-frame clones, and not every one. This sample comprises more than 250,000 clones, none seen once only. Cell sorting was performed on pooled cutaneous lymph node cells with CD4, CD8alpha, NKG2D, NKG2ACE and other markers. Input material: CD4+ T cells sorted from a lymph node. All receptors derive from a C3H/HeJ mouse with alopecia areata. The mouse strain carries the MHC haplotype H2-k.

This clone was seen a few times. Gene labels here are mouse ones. CDR3 DNA, as far as it was read: TGCACCTGCAGTGCAGGGACTGGGGGGAGCACCGGG. It specifies CTCSAGTGGSTG. The whole CDR3 is CTCSAGTGGSTGQLYF. The chain joins TRBV1 to TRBJ2-2, with 11 bases fitting TRBD2. The read ends 4 residues before the CDR3 terminus; that terminus is restored from the germline J gene. The germline V gene has CDR1 NSQYPW and CDR2 LRSPGD (reference sequence). The V and J ends lost 1 base and 4 bases, in that order; junction bases with no gene match: 2. This CDR3 is built from 16 residues.

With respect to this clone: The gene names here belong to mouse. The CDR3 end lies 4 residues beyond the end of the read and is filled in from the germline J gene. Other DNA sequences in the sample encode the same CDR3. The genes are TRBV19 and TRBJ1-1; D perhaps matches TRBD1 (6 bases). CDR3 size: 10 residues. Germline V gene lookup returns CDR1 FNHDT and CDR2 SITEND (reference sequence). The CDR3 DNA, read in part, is TGTGCCAGCCGGGACAAA. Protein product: CASRDK. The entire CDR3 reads CASRDKEVFF.

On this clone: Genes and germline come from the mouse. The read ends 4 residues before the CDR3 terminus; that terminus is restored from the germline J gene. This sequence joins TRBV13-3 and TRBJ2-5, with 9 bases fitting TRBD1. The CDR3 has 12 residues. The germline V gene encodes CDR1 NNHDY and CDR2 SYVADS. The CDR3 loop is CASRTGGDTQYF. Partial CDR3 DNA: TGTGCCAGCAGAACAGGGGGCGAC.

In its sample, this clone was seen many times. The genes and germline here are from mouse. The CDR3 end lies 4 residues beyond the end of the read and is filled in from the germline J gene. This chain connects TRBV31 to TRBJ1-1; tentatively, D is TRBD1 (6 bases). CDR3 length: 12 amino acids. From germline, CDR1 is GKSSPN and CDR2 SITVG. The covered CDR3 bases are TGTGCCTGGAGTCTAGCCAGGGGA. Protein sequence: CAWSLARG. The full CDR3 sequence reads CAWSLARGEVFF.